This TCR beta chain was identified in a study of blood T cell repertoires in COVID-19 (TCRdb year 2020). For the wider study: Samples covering the acute and convalescent phases of COVID-19 were provided by collaborators in the United States, Italy and Spain. Where available, HLA class I and class II types were obtained from metadata supplied by the sample provider rather than from assay-based typing. The prospective study material was composed of cDNA or gDNA derived from T cells, B-cell-depleted T cells, or PBMCs. The samples were drawn from the first 160 participants of the ongoing ImmuneRACE study and from 1,254 subjects provided by 6 global collaborators. The dataset comprised deeply sampled blood TCRbeta repertoires from subjects exposed to, actively infected with, or recovered from COVID-19. The repertoires were released in a freely available public database intended as a resource for research on the immune response to SARS-CoV-2. A de-identified subject ID, COVID-19 status, age in years and sex were almost always included in the sample metadata.

Including cysteine and phenylalanine, the CDR3 has 14 amino acids. The kept DNA is CDR3 alone, 42 bases in frame from the first base. Sequences SGHNT (CDR1) and YENEEA (CDR2) are obtained from the germline V gene. V and J are truncated by 9 bases and 6 bases respectively, leaving an intervening sequence of 17 bases. As concerns this clone: The antigen this receptor binds is unknown. No much larger clone is present one base from it, and per-base qualities are unavailable.

The immunoSEQ Assay, a bias-controlled multiplex PCR, was used to amplify TCRbeta CDR3 regions from genomic DNA. Regarding the original processing steps: The number of nucleated cells in each sample was estimated from the amplification of reference gene primers within the assay. Sequence reads were collapsed and filtered to measure the absolute abundance of every unique TCRbeta CDR3 rearrangement. For each sample, productive Simpson clonality was calculated as the square root of Simpson's diversity index across productive rearrangements. The table comes from immuneACCESS by way of TCRdb, which keeps in-frame sequences with V and J called. Part of the clones is missing from these tables; in studies checked, under half for an unresolved V gene and the rest for unknown reasons. The V and J calls and clone size come from that table; D and trimming were worked out from the DNA. The table for this sample lists approximately 210,000 clones; about 90% of them were counted only once. Around 1.2% of the sample is taken by the ten largest.

Whole blood was collected in K2EDTA tubes by collaborating institutions according to the institutions' own protocols. For TCRbeta analysis, collaborators shipped samples as frozen whole blood, isolated PBMCs, or DNA extracted from either of those sample types. The study at large found these results: How much clinical and demographic metadata was included differed by source and by participant, and the metadata was provided uncurated.

The TCR comes from a man aged 25 to 40 with acute or convalescent COVID-19. The chain couples TRBV11-3 to TRBJ2-2, with a tentative D gene TRBD1 over 6 matching bases. The sequencing sample was made of peripheral blood. The CDR3 corresponds to CASKVWTAAGELFF. The DNA sequence follows: TGTGCCAGTAAAGTATGGACAGCCGCCGGGGAGCTGTTTTTT.